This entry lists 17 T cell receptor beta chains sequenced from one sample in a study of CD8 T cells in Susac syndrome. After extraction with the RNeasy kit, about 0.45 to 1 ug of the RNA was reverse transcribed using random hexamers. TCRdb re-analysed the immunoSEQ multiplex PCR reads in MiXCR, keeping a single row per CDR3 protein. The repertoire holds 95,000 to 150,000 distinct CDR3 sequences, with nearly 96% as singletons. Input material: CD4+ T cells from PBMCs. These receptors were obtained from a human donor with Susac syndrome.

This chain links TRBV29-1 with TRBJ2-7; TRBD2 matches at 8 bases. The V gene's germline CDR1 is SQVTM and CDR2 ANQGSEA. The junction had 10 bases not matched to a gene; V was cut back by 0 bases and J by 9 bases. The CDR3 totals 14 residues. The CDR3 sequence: CSVEDPSGSLRQYF. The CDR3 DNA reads TGCAGCGTTGAAGATCCTAGCGGGTCTCTCAGGCAGTACTTC.

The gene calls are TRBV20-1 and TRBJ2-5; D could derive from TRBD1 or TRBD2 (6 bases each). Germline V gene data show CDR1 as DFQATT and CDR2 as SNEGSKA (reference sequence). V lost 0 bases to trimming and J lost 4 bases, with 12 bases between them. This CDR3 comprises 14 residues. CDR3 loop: CSAREGGFRETQYF. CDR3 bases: TGCAGTGCTAGAGAAGGGGGGTTTAGAGAGACCCAGTACTTC.

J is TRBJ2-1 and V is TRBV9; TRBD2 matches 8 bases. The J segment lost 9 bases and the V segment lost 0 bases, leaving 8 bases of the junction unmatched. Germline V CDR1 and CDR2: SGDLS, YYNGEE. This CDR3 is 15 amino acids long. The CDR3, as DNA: TGTGCCAGCAGCGTAGCCCCGACTAGCGAGGGTGAGCAGTTCTTC. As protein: CASSVAPTSEGEQFF.

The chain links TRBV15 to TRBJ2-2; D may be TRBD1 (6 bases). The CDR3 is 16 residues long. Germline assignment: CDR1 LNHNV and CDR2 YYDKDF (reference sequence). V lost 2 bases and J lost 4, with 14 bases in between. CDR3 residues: CATSRLQGWRTGELFF. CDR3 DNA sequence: TGTGCCACCAGCAGATTACAGGGCTGGCGCACCGGGGAGCTGTTTTTT.

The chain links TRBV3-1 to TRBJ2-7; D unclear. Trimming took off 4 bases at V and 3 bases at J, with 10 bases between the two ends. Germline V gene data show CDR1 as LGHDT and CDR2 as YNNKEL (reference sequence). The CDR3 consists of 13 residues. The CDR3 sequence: CASSPQIHYEQYF. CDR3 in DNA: TGTGCCAGCAGCCCACAAATCCACTACGAGCAGTACTTC.

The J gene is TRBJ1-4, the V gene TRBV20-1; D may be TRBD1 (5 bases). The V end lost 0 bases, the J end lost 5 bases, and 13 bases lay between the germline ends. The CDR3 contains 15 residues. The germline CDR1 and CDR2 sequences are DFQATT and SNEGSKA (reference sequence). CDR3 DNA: TGCAGTGCTAGAGATCCGGGACGGAGAAATGAAAAACTGTTTTTT. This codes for CSARDPGRRNEKLFF.

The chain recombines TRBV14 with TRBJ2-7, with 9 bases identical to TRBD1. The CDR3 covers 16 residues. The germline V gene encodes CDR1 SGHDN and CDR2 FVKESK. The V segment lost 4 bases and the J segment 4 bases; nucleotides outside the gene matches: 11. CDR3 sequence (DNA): TGTGCCAGCAGCCCGGGACAGGGAAGGGGTTCGTACGAGCAGTACTTC. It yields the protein CASSPGQGRGSYEQYF.

This chain's CDR3 is CASRVTVPNQPQHF. In DNA, the CDR3 is TGTGCCAGCAGAGTGACAGTCCCCAATCAGCCCCAGCATTTT. The chain couples TRBV25-1 to TRBJ1-5, with D possibly TRBD1 on 5 matching bases. The CDR3 contains 14 residues. The germline V gene has CDR1 MGHDK and CDR2 SYGVNS. The V end lost 6 bases, the J end lost 3 bases, and 12 bases lay between the germline ends.

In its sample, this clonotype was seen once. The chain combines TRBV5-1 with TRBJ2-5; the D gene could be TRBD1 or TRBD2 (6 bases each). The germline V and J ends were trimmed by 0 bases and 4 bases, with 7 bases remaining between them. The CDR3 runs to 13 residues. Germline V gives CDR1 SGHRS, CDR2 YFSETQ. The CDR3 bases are TGCGCCAGCAGCTTGGAGGGGGGAGAGACCCAGTACTTC. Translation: CASSLEGGETQYF. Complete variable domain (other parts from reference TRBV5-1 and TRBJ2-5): KAGVTQTPRYLIKTRGQQVTLSCSPISGHRSVSWYQQTPGQGLQFLFEYFSETQRNKGNFPGRFSGRQFSNSRSEMNVSTLELGDSALYLCASSLEGGETQYFGPGTRLLVL.

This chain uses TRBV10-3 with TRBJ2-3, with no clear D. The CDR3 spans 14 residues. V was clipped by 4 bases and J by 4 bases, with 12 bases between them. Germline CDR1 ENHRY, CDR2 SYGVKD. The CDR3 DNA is TGTGCCATCAGTGGGGATTATGGGGCAGATACGCAGTATTTT. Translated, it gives CAISGDYGADTQYF.

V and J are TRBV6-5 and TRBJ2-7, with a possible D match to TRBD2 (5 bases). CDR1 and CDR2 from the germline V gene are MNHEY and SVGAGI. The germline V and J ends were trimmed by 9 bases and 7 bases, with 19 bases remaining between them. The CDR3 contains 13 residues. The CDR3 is CASLDASGWEQYF. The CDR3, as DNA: TGTGCCAGTCTCGACGCGTCGGGATGGGAGCAGTACTTC.

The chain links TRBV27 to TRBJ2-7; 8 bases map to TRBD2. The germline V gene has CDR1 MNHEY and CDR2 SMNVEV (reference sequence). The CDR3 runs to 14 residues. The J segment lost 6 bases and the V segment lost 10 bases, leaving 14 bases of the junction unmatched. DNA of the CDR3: TGTGCCAACCCGGGAGGGCGGGAGTCAGGCGAGCAGTACTTC. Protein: CANPGGRESGEQYF.

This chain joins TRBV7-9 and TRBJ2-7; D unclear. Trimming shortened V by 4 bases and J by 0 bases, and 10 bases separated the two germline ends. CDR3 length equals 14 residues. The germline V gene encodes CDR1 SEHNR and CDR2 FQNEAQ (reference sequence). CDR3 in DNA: TGTGCCAGCAGCTCTGTTGAAAGCTCCTACGAGCAGTACTTC. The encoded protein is CASSSVESSYEQYF.

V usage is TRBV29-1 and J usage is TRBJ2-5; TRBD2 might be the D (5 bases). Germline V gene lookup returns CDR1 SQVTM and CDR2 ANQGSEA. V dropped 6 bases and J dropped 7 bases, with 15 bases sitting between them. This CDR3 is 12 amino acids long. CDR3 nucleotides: TGCAGCGTGGTAGAGGGAAAGGGGACCCAGTACTTC. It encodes CSVVEGKGTQYF.

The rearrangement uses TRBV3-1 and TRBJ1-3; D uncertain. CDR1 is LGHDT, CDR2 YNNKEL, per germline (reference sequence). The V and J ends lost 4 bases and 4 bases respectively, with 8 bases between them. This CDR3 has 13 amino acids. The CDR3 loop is CASSRTAGNTIYF. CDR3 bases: TGTGCCAGCAGCCGGACGGCCGGAAACACCATATATTTT.

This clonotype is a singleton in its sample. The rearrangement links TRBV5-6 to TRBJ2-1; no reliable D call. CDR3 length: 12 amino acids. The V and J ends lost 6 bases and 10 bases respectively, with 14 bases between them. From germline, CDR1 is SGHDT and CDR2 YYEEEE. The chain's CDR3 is CASTRTAREQFF. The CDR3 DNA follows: TGTGCCAGCACCCGCACCGCGCGGGAGCAGTTCTTC.

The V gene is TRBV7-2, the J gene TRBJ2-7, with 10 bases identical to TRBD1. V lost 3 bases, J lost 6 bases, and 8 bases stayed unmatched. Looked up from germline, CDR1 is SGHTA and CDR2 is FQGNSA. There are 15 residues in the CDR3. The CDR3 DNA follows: TGTGCCAGCAGCTTTGACAGGGGGCACGCATCCGAGCAGTACTTC. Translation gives CASSFDRGHASEQYF. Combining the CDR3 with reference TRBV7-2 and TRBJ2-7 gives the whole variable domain GAGVSQSPSNKVTEKGKDVELRCDPISGHTALYWYRQSLGQGLEFLIYFQGNSAPDKSGLPSDRFSAERTGGSVSTLTIQRTQQEDSAVYLCASSFDRGHASEQYFGPGTRLTVT.